Included here is one TCR beta chain sequence, with context. Other DNA variants within this sample encode the same CDR3. This record comes from a study of blood T cell repertoires in COVID-19. Study in general: COVID-19 samples, acute and convalescent, were from the United States, Italy and Spain.

Measured with immunoSEQ multiplex PCR; TCRdb has only the in-frame clones, and not every one. The repertoire holds some 150,000 clones, with 70% to 90% as singletons. The CDR3 spans 13 residues. V trimming: 6 bases; J trimming: 1 base; junction bases outside the gene matches: 2. Sequencing was done on a sample of peripheral blood. The chain uses TRBV12-3 or TRBV12-4 and TRBJ1-1, with 7 bases identical to TRBD1. The TCR was taken from a man in his 60s with active or convalescent COVID-19. As DNA, the CDR3 is TGTGCCAGCAGCAGGGGGGCGAACACTGAAGCTTTCTTT. The encoded protein is CASSRGANTEAFF.